The 17 T cell receptor beta chains below were found in one sample sequenced in a study of shared clonotypes between healthy human individuals. Clones were sequenced by immunoSEQ multiplex PCR, and TCRdb holds only the in-frame ones, with some missing. The table includes over a million clones, roughly 97% detected once. The sample taken for sequencing was naive CD4+ T cells sorted from blood. Subset in this sample: CD45RA+ positively selected. These receptors came from a young man in good health.

The V and J genes are TRBV28 and TRBJ1-2, with D possibly matching TRBD1 (6 bases). V was trimmed by 1 base and J by 2 bases, leaving 11 bases between them. Germline CDR1 and CDR2: MDHEN and SYDVKM. This CDR3 is 15 amino acids long. CDR3 nucleotides: TGTGCCAGCAGTTTATACAGGGTCTCAAACTATGGCTACACCTTC. Protein: CASSLYRVSNYGYTF.

CDR3 sequence reads: CASSLVIGSEETQYF. In DNA, the CDR3 is TGTGCCAGCAGCTTAGTTATCGGTTCGGAAGAGACCCAGTACTTC. This rearrangement joins TRBV7-6 to TRBJ2-5; no clear D gene. The CDR3 has 15 amino acids. The V end lost 1 base, the J end lost 3 bases, and 12 bases lay between the germline ends. Looked up from germline, CDR1 is SGHVS and CDR2 is FNYEAQ. The full variable domain, with the rest looked up from reference TRBV7-6 and TRBJ2-5, is GAGVSQSPRYKVTKRGQDVALRCDPISGHVSLYWYRQALGQGPEFLTYFNYEAQQDKSGLPNDRFSAERPEGSISTLTIQRTEQRDSAMYRCASSLVIGSEETQYFGPGTRLLVL.

The chain uses TRBV6-1 and TRBJ1-2, with 7 bases lining up with TRBD1. The CDR3 consists of 16 residues. Trimming took 2 bases from V and 3 from J; bases not matched to a gene: 9. The germline gives CDR1 MNHNS, CDR2 SASEGT. The CDR3 sequence: CASSERQGSFYYGYTF. The DNA of the CDR3 is TGTGCCAGCAGTGAACGACAGGGATCTTTCTACTATGGCTACACCTTC.

The chain combines TRBV19 with TRBJ2-7; 7 bases line up with TRBD1. V dropped 3 bases and J dropped 2; count of bases not matched to a gene: 4. The CDR3 is made up of 14 amino acids. Germline V gene data show CDR1 as LNHDA and CDR2 as SQIVND (reference sequence). The CDR3: CASSMTGTTYEQYF. CDR3 in DNA: TGTGCCAGTAGTATGACAGGGACCACCTACGAGCAGTACTTC.

The V and J genes are TRBV28 and TRBJ1-2, with TRBD1 identical over 7 bases. Germline V gene sequence: CDR1 MDHEN, CDR2 SYDVKM. This CDR3 is 15 amino acids long. V shed 7 bases and J 5 bases; nucleotides not matched to a gene: 13. The CDR3 loop is CASTVLPGTVYGYTF. The DNA of the CDR3 is TGTGCCAGCACTGTACTACCCGGGACAGTTTATGGCTACACCTTC.

Remarks on this clone: Other DNA sequences in this sample translate to the same CDR3. The V gene is TRBV10-3, the J gene TRBJ2-7; maybe TRBD1 (5 bases). Germline lookup yields CDR1 ENHRY and CDR2 SYGVKD. Trimming pared 4 bases from V and 0 bases from J, leaving 7 bases between. The CDR3 totals 13 residues. DNA of the CDR3: TGTGCCATCAGTGTAGGGGTCTCCTACGAGCAGTACTTC. It is translated as CAISVGVSYEQYF.

A word on this clone: Other DNA sequences in the same sample also yield this CDR3. The rearrangement links TRBV5-1 to TRBJ2-3; 12 bases fit TRBD2. Germline V lookup: CDR1 SGHRS, CDR2 YFSETQ. The length of the CDR3 is 16 residues. The V and J ends lost 4 bases and 0 bases, in that order; junction bases with no gene match: 3. The CDR3 is CASSAGLAGSTDTQYF. The CDR3 DNA reads TGCGCCAGCAGCGCGGGACTAGCGGGTAGCACAGATACGCAGTATTTT.

This chain links TRBV6-5 with TRBJ2-3; either TRBD1 or TRBD2 may supply D (5 bases each). The CDR3 is 13 amino acids. Germline-derived CDR1 and CDR2 are MNHEY and SVGAGI. The V end was cut by 8 bases, the J end by 8 bases, with 17 bases between. CDR3 in amino acids: CASCRGRFGTQYF. CDR3 sequence (DNA): TGTGCCAGCTGCCGGGGACGTTTCGGTACGCAGTATTTT.

The gene calls are TRBV2 and TRBJ2-1; no reliable D call. The CDR3 has 14 amino acids. In germline, CDR1 is SNHLY, CDR2 FYNNEI. The germline V and J ends were trimmed by 8 bases and 0 bases, with 11 bases remaining between them. The CDR3 here is CASPDASSYNEQFF. DNA for the CDR3: TGTGCCAGCCCCGACGCGAGCTCCTACAATGAGCAGTTCTTC. Filled out from reference TRBV2 and TRBJ2-1, the complete variable domain reads EPEVTQTPSHQVTQMGQEVILRCVPISNHLYFYWYRQILGQKVEFLVSFYNNEISEKSEIFDDQFSVERPDGSNFTLKIRSTKLEDSAMYFCASPDASSYNEQFFGPGTRLTVL.

This sequence joins TRBV19 and TRBJ2-7; 7 nucleotides agree with TRBD1. Germline CDR1 reads LNHDA; CDR2 reads SQIVND (reference sequence). This CDR3 is built from 14 residues. V shed 4 bases, J shed 3 bases, and the junction held 6 bases outside the gene matches. In DNA form, the CDR3 reads TGTGCCAGTAGTAGGGGACAGAACAACTACGAGCAGTACTTC. Translating gives CASSRGQNNYEQYF.

The chain has TRBV25-1 and TRBJ2-1; D unresolved. The V end was cut by 5 bases, the J end by 3 bases, with 14 bases between. CDR1 is MGHDK, CDR2 SYGVNS, per germline. CDR3 length: 15 residues. CDR3 sequence (DNA): TGTGCCAGCAGTCTACCCAGCTCCGACTACAATGAGCAGTTCTTC. The encoded protein is CASSLPSSDYNEQFF.

A word on this clone: The identical CDR3 is also encoded by other nucleotide sequences in the sample. The gene calls are TRBV7-6 and TRBJ2-5; no reliable D call. The CDR3 is 11 amino acids. Trimming took off 5 bases at V and 1 base at J, with 2 bases between the two ends. Per germline, CDR1 SGHVS and CDR2 FNYEAQ. CDR3 sequence: CASSVQETQYF. The CDR3, as DNA: TGTGCCAGCAGCGTCCAAGAGACCCAGTACTTC.

The gene calls are TRBV19 and TRBJ2-7; the D is unclear. The germline CDR1 and CDR2 sequences are LNHDA and SQIVND (reference sequence). There are 16 residues in the CDR3. V shed 3 bases and J shed 2 bases, with 17 bases lying between them. The CDR3 DNA reads TGTGCCAGTAGTATGATTCCGTTGAGACATACCTACGAGCAGTACTTC. Protein: CASSMIPLRHTYEQYF.

The chain employs TRBV28 and TRBJ2-1; 8 bases agree with TRBD2. Trimming at V came to 6 bases and at J to 3 bases, leaving 7 bases not matched to a gene. Germline CDR1 MDHEN, CDR2 SYDVKM. The CDR3 is 15 residues long. CDR3 bases: TGTGCCAGCAGGTTAGGGGGACTAGTCTACAATGAGCAGTTCTTC. Amino acids: CASRLGGLVYNEQFF.

This chain connects TRBV7-8 to TRBJ2-7, with TRBD2 identical over 8 bases. CDR3 length equals 17 residues. From germline, CDR1 is SGHVS and CDR2 FQNEAQ. With V trimmed by 1 base and J by 0 bases, 8 bases remained unmatched. The CDR3 protein is CASSLESLAGSSYEQYF. The CDR3, as DNA: TGTGCCAGCAGCTTAGAATCTTTAGCGGGGAGCTCCTACGAGCAGTACTTC.

The chain links TRBV21-1 to TRBJ1-1; the table calls TRBD1, which could not be checked here. TRBV21-1 is a listed pseudogene. The CDR3 is 15 amino acids. CDR3 sequence reads: CASSLASLDRGSSFF. The DNA of the CDR3 is TGTGCCAGCAGCCTTGCCTCACTAGACAGGGGATCATCTTTCTTT.

The chain couples TRBV5-8 to TRBJ1-4, with a tentative D call TRBD1 (6 bases). Per germline, CDR1 SGHTS and CDR2 YDEGEE. Trimming removed 4 bases at V and 3 bases at J, with 10 bases between. This CDR3 region has 14 residues. The CDR3 reads CASSQQGANEKLFF. In DNA form, the CDR3 reads TGTGCCAGCAGCCAACAGGGAGCTAATGAAAAACTGTTTTTT. Supplemented by reference TRBV5-8 and TRBJ1-4, the full variable domain reads EAGVTQSPTHLIKTRGQQATLRCSPISGHTSVYWYQQALGLGLQFLLWYDEGEERNRGNFPPRFSGRQFPNYSSELNVNALELEDSALYLCASSQQGANEKLFFGSGTQLSVL.